This TCR beta chain was documented in a study of blood T cell repertoires in COVID-19. Background on the study: The study drew acute and convalescent COVID-19 samples from the United States, Italy and Spain. PBMCs, B-cell-depleted T cells, or T cells provided the cDNA or gDNA that made up the material.

Enrolment of Seattle patients took place during active infection, and they were followed longitudinally. Per the authors' pipeline: Reference gene primer amplification yielded estimated nucleated cell counts. Sequencing was performed with immunoSEQ multiplex PCR; in TCRdb, only in-frame clones are kept and a portion is missing. Clone size and the V and J calls come from that table; the DNA yielded D and trimming. Of about 480,000 clones in the sample, about 91% were seen once. J was trimmed by 6 bases and V by 4 bases; bases with no gene match: 9. Germline CDR1 SNHLY, CDR2 FYNNEI. This CDR3 has 15 amino acids.

This receptor was identified in a man between 18 and 29 years old with COVID-19, enrolled during active disease. The sequencing input was peripheral blood. The rearrangement links TRBV2 to TRBJ2-7; TRBD2 matches 10 bases. CDR3 region: CASSGGTSDTLEQYF. For the CDR3, the DNA is TGTGCCAGCAGTGGCGGGACTAGCGATACCCTCGAGCAGTACTTC.